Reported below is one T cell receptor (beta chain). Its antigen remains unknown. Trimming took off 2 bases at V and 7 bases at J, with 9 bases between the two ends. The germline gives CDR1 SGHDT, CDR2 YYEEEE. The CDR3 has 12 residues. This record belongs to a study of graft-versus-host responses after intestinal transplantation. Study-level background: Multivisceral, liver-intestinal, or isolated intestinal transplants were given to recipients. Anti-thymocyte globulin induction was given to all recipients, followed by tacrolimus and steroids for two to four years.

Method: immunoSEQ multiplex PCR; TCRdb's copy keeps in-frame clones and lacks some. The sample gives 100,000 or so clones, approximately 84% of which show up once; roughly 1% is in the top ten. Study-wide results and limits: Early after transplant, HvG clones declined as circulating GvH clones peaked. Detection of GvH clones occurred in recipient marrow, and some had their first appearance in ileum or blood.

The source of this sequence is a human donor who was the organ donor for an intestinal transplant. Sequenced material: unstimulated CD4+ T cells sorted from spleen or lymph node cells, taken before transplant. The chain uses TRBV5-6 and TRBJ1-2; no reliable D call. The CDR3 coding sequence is TGTGCCAGCAGCTTAACCACTGTTGGCTACACCTTC. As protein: CASSLTTVGYTF. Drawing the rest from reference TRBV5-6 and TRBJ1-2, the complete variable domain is DAGVTQSPTHLIKTRGQQVTLRCSPKSGHDTVSWYQQALGQGPQFIFQYYEEEERQRGNFPDRFSGHQFPNYSSELNVNALLLGDSALYLCASSLTTVGYTFGSGTRLTVV.